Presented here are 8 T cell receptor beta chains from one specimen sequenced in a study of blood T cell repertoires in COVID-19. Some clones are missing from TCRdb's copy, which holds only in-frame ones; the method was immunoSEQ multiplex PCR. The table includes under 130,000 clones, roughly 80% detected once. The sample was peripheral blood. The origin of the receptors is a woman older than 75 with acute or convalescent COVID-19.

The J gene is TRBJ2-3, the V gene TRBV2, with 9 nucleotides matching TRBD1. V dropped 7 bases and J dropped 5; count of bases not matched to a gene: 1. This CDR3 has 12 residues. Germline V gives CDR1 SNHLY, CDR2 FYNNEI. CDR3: CASKGQGDTQYF. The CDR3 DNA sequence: TGTGCCAGCAAGGGACAGGGAGATACGCAGTATTTT.

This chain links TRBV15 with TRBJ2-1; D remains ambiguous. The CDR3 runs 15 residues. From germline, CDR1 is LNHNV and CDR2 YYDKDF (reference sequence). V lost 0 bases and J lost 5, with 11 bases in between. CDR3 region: CATSRDGIADNEQFF. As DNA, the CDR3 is TGTGCCACCAGCAGAGATGGAATCGCGGACAATGAGCAGTTCTTC.

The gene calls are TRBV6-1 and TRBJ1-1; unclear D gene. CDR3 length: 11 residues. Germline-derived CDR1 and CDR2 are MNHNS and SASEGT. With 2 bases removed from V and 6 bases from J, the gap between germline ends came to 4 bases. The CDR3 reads CASSERAEAFF. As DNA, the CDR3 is TGTGCCAGCAGTGAAAGAGCTGAAGCTTTCTTT.

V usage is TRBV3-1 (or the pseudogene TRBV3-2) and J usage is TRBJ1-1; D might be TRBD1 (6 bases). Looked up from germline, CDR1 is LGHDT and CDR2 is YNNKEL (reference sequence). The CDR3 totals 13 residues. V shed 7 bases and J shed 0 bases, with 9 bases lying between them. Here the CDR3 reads CASIGQMNTEAFF. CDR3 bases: TGTGCCAGCATTGGACAGATGAACACTGAAGCTTTCTTT.

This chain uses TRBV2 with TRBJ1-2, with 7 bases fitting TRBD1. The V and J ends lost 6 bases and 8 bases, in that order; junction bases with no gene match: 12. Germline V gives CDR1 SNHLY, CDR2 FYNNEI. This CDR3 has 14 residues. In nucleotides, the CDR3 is TGTGCCAGCAGATCAGGGGGACATCCTCAGGGCTACACCTTC. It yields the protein CASRSGGHPQGYTF. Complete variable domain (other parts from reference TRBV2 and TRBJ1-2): EPEVTQTPSHQVTQMGQEVILRCVPISNHLYFYWYRQILGQKVEFLVSFYNNEISEKSEIFDDQFSVERPDGSNFTLKIRSTKLEDSAMYFCASRSGGHPQGYTFGSGTRLTVV.

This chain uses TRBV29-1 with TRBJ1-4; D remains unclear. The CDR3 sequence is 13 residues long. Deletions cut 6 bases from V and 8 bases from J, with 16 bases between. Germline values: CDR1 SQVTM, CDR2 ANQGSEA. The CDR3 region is CSVKGDIDEKLFF. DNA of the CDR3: TGCAGCGTCAAGGGAGATATAGACGAAAAACTGTTTTTT.

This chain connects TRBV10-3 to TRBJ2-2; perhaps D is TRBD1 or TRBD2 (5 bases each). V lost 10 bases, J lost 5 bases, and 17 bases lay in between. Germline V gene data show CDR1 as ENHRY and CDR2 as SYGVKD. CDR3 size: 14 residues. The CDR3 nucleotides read TGTGCCACCAGGGTGGCGGGTAGTACCGGGGAGCTGTTTTTT. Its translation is CATRVAGSTGELFF.

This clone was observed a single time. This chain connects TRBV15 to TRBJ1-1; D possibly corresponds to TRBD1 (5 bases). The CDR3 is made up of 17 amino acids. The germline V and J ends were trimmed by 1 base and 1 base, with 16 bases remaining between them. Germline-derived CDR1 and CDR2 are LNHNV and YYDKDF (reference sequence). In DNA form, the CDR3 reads TGTGCCACCAGCAGAGTGGGGCTTATAGTCCCGAACACTGAAGCTTTCTTT. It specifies CATSRVGLIVPNTEAFF.